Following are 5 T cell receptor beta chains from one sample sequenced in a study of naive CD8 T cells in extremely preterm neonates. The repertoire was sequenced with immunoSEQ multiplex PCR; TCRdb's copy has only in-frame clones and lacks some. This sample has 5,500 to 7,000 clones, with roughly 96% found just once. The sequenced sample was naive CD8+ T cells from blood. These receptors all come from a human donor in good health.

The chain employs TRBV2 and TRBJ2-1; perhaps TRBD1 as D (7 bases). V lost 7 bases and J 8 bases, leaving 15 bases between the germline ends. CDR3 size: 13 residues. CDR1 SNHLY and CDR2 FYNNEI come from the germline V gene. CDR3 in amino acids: CASKLVRGDEQFF. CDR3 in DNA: TGTGCCAGCAAATTGGTCAGGGGGGATGAGCAGTTCTTC.

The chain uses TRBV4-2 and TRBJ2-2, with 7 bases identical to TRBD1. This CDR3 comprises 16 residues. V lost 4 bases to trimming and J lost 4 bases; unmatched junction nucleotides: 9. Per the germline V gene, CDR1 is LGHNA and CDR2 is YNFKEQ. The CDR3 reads CASSPTRDRITGELFF. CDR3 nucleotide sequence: TGTGCCAGCAGCCCGACCCGGGACAGAATCACCGGGGAGCTGTTTTTT.

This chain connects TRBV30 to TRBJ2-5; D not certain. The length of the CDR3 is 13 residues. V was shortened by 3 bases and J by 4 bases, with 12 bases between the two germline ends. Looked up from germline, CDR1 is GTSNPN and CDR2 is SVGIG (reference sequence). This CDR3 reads CAWSGDRGETQYF. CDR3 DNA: TGTGCCTGGAGCGGAGATAGAGGAGAGACCCAGTACTTC.

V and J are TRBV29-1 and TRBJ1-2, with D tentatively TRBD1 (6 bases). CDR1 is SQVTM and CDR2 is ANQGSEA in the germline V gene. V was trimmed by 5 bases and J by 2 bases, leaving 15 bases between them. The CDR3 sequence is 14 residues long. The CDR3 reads CSVRGAGANYGYTF. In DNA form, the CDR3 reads TGCAGCGTTCGGGGGGCAGGGGCCAACTATGGCTACACCTTC.

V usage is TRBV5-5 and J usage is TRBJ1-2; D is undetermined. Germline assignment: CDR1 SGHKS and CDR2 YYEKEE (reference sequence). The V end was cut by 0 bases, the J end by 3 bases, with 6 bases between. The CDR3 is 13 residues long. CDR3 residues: CASSLAEDYGYTF. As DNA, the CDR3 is TGTGCCAGCAGCTTGGCAGAAGACTATGGCTACACCTTC.